The text below deals with one TCR beta chain. This clone came up a few times. There is no known antigen for this receptor. It has no much larger one-base neighbor in the sample; base qualities were not kept. The record originates from a study of T cell responses to AZD1222 COVID-19 vaccine (dated by TCRdb to about 2021). Study-wide context: AZD1222 recipients with second doses at about 4 weeks or about 12 weeks were pooled, because spike-specific TCR depth and breadth did not differ between schedules. TCR sequencing was performed for over 230 trial participants, of whom about 200 were given two doses of AZD1222 and around 25 were given two doses of MenACWY control vaccine. Trial participants were enrolled by age into 18-55, 56-69 and 70-plus year subgroups, with 148, 28 and 57 TCR-sequenced participants respectively. Beyond this particular receptor, the publication reports: A significant rise in spike-specific TCR breadth and depth was observed after two AZD1222 doses relative to day 0 and relative to MenACWY recipients. In the small 56-69-year group, the increase in depth fell short of significance, most likely because of low power. The whole spike protein was spanned by vaccine-associated CD4 TCRs, and dominant responses were seen in regions 160-218 and 743-854. No day 14 peak-response samples were available, so repertoires were characterized only after the peak T cell response. Conclusions about previously exposed vaccinees are limited because only five to seven AZD1222 recipients were SARS-CoV-2 seropositive at baseline. Participants were mostly white British and included more females than males, and it was suggested by the authors that clonal diversity may have been underestimated. Reportedly, close to half of the unique spike-specific TCRs recognized epitopes lying outside the regions that are mutated in the B.1.351 and B.1.1.7 variants.

The CDR3 regions of human TCRbeta chains were subjected to immunosequencing. The study's processing was this. TCRs in the repertoires were compared against a reference library of SARS-CoV-2-specific TCRs that had been generated with the MIRA antigen-specificity platform. Breadth was defined as the fraction of unique TCRs that were SARS-CoV-2-associated. Depth was defined as the fraction of total T cells that were SARS-CoV-2-associated. Using the MIRA data, every spike-specific TCR was mapped to the spike region that the TCR reacted to and assigned to either a CD4 or a CD8 class. Log10-transformed breadth and depth values were compared by one-way ANOVA with Sidak's multiple comparisons tests. TCRdb re-hosts the immuneACCESS table, in-frame sequences only. Its copies lack some clones; in the studies checked, an unresolved V gene accounts for under half of them, and the cause for the rest is not known. From that table come the V and J calls and clone size; the DNA was used to work out D and trimming. In this sample the table shows approximately 110,000 clones, about 90% of which occur a single time. The ten largest clones take up approximately 4.2% of the sample.

Relative to germline, V is missing 4 bases and J is missing 0 bases, with 5 bases of the junction outside any gene match. The CDR3 measures 15 amino acids from cysteine to phenylalanine. Of the read, only the CDR3 DNA is kept; its 45 bases are in frame from base 1. The germline V gene specifies SGHTS as CDR1 and YDEGEE as CDR2. Taken with the paper, the label for time point translates to: baseline before first vaccination. The vaccinee samples were drawn from two UK trials, COV001 and COV002, one of which was a single-blind randomized controlled phase 2/3 trial testing AZD1222 (ChAdOx1 nCoV-19) in healthy adults. For TCRbeta chain sequencing, PBMC samples were collected from trial participants at day 0 and at day 28 after the second dose.

In this chain, TRBV5-8 is recombined with TRBJ1-1, and 8 bases in between align with TRBD1. The receptor was derived from an adult in good health. Here the sequenced sample was peripheral blood, taken on day 0 of AZD1222 vaccination. The sequence in DNA is TGTGCCAGCAGCCCGCTGGACAGGGTGAACACTGAAGCTTTCTTT. Its translation reads: CASSPLDRVNTEAFF.